The 20 T cell receptor beta chains below come from one sample, sequenced in a study of early T cells in non-severe SARS-CoV-2 infection. TCRdb reanalysed the 5' RACE reads using MiXCR and keeps one entry per CDR3 protein. The sample has 70,000 to 90,000 distinct CDR3 sequences, approximately 12% seen once; the top ten hold 3.4%. The sequencing sample was made of whole blood. Receptors originate from an adult who was a healthcare worker with PCR-confirmed SARS-CoV-2 infection or an uninfected control (not recorded which).

This clonotype has only a few counts. J is TRBJ1-3 and V is TRBV6-6, with 10 bases matching TRBD1. Germline-derived CDR1 and CDR2 are MNHNY and SVGAGI (reference sequence). The V segment lost 6 bases and the J segment 8 bases; nucleotides outside the gene matches: 7. This CDR3 contains 14 residues. CDR3 bases: TGTGCCAGCAGGGCCGGGACAGGGGAATACACCATATATTTT. It translates to CASRAGTGEYTIYF.

Points on this clonotype: A much larger clone lies one base from this, so it may be a read error. The chain combines TRBV28 with TRBJ2-4; 8 nucleotides agree with TRBD2. The CDR3 consists of 15 residues. Germline assignment: CDR1 MDHEN and CDR2 SYDVKM. CDR3: CTSSFGGVAKNIQYF. In DNA form, the CDR3 reads TGTACCAGCAGTTTCGGGGGGGTAGCCAAAAACATTCAGTACTTC. Combining the CDR3 with reference TRBV28 and TRBJ2-4 gives the whole variable domain DVKVTQSSRYLVKRTGEKVFLECVQDMDHENMFWYRQDPGLGLRLIYFSYDVKMKEKGDIPEGYSVSREKKERFSLILESASTNQTSMYLCTSSFGGVAKNIQYFGAGTRLSVL.

The rearrangement joins TRBV16 to TRBJ2-5; D uncertain. The CDR3 is 14 amino acids. Germline-derived CDR1 and CDR2 are KGHSY and FQNENV. The ends were cut back, 10 bases at V and 2 bases at J, with 17 bases in the middle. The CDR3 nucleotides are TGTGCCACCATGGGGAAGGGAAGGCAAGAGACCCAGTACTTC. Translated: CATMGKGRQETQYF.

Only a few counts were recorded for this clonotype. J is TRBJ2-7 and V is TRBV12-3 or TRBV12-4, with 11 bases matching TRBD2. V lost 10 bases, J lost 2 bases, and 16 bases stayed unmatched. There are 17 residues in the CDR3. The CDR3 DNA sequence: TGTGCCATCTCGATGGTAAAGTTAGCGGGAGGGCCCTACGAGCAGTACTTC. Amino acids: CAISMVKLAGGPYEQYF.

This clonotype was seen many times. The chain is built from TRBV20-1 and TRBJ1-6; the D is unclear. CDR3 length equals 16 residues. The germline V and J ends were trimmed by 0 bases and 0 bases, with 9 bases remaining between them. CDR1 is DFQATT, CDR2 SNEGSKA, per germline (reference sequence). The DNA for the CDR3 is TGCAGTGCTAGAGATCGCGAGAGCTCCTATAATTCACCCCTCCACTTT. Encoded protein: CSARDRESSYNSPLHF.

This clonotype was seen repeatedly, ten times or more. The genes are TRBV28 and TRBJ1-1; D uncertain. Trimming took 5 bases from V and 1 from J, leaving 2 bases between them. CDR3 length: 11 amino acids. Germline CDR1 and CDR2: MDHEN and SYDVKM. The CDR3 sequence: CASSQNTEAFF. CDR3 in DNA: TGTGCCAGCAGTCAGAACACTGAAGCTTTCTTT. Full variable domain (remainder filled in from reference TRBV28 and TRBJ1-1): DVKVTQSSRYLVKRTGEKVFLECVQDMDHENMFWYRQDPGLGLRLIYFSYDVKMKEKGDIPEGYSVSREKKERFSLILESASTNQTSMYLCASSQNTEAFFGQGTRLTVV.

A word on this clonotype: A much larger clone lies a single base off, so this may be a read error. The chain recombines TRBV5-1 with TRBJ2-7; D is uncertain. The CDR3 length is 15 residues. Germline V CDR1 and CDR2: SGHRS, YFSETQ. V lost 4 bases and J 0 bases, leaving 14 bases between the germline ends. CDR3 amino acids: CASSLQATSSYEQYF. The CDR3 nucleotides read TGCGCCAGCAGCCTTCAGGCAACCTCCTCCTACGAGCAGTACTTC.

There are many counts of this clonotype. V is TRBV7-6 and J is TRBJ2-7, with D perhaps matching TRBD2 (6 bases). Deletions cut 4 bases from V and 5 bases from J, with 21 bases between. The CDR3 runs 16 residues. Germline V gives CDR1 SGHVS, CDR2 FNYEAQ. CDR3 nucleotide sequence: TGTGCCAGCAGCTACCCCGGGACTCTAAGTCAAAACGAGCAGTACTTC. It codes for CASSYPGTLSQNEQYF.

This clonotype has a handful of counts. The chain recombines TRBV10-1 with TRBJ2-7; TRBD1 matches 9 bases. This CDR3 has 15 amino acids. CDR1 and CDR2 from the germline V gene are WNHNN and SYGVQD (reference sequence). V lost 3 bases to trimming and J lost 4 bases; unmatched junction nucleotides: 7. The CDR3 loop reads CASSDGGTGIYEQYF. In nucleotides, the CDR3 is TGCGCCAGCAGTGATGGAGGGACAGGGATATACGAGCAGTACTTC.

The gene calls are TRBV3-1 and TRBJ2-5; D perhaps matches TRBD1 (6 bases). Germline CDR1 reads LGHDT; CDR2 reads YNNKEL (reference sequence). The CDR3 sequence is 17 residues long. The germline V and J ends were trimmed by 1 base and 5 bases, with 20 bases remaining between them. The CDR3 DNA is TGTGCCAGCAGCCAAGCGGGAACAGGGCTGGTGAAGGAGACCCAGTACTTC. Its protein product is CASSQAGTGLVKETQYF.

This clonotype appeared a few times. The chain carries TRBV3-1 and TRBJ1-2; the D gene is possibly TRBD1 (5 bases). This CDR3 has 13 amino acids. V lost 6 bases and J 6 bases, leaving 14 bases between the germline ends. Germline loops: CDR1 LGHDT, CDR2 YNNKEL (reference sequence). The CDR3 sequence is CASRPGGGDGYTF. The CDR3 nucleotides read TGTGCCAGCAGACCGGGGGGAGGAGATGGCTACACCTTC.

In its sample, this clonotype was seen a few times. The rearrangement uses TRBV9 and TRBJ1-3; TRBD1 might be the D (5 bases). The CDR3 contains 16 residues. Trimming shortened V by 2 bases and J by 0 bases, and 12 bases separated the two germline ends. Looked up from germline, CDR1 is SGDLS and CDR2 is YYNGEE. The CDR3 sequence: CASSVAGPNSGNTIYF. CDR3 in DNA: TGTGCCAGCAGCGTCGCAGGGCCTAACTCTGGAAACACCATATATTTT.

Ten or more counts support this clonotype. The gene calls are TRBV7-9 and TRBJ1-2, with unresolved D. Germline loops: CDR1 SEHNR, CDR2 FQNEAQ (reference sequence). The CDR3 sequence is 12 residues long. V lost 1 base to trimming and J lost 4 bases, with 4 bases between them. This CDR3 is CASSLESYGYTF. The CDR3 DNA follows: TGTGCCAGCAGCTTAGAGAGCTATGGCTACACCTTC.

This clonotype was found many times. The chain employs TRBV7-9 and TRBJ2-2; D may be TRBD2 (5 bases). V was trimmed by 5 bases and J by 6 bases, leaving 19 bases between them. CDR1 and CDR2 (germline): SEHNR, FQNEAQ (reference sequence). The CDR3 totals 16 residues. The CDR3 loop is CASSPRLAGVAGELFF. DNA for the CDR3: TGTGCCAGCAGCCCCAGACTCGCGGGCGTGGCCGGGGAGCTGTTTTTT.

The chain is built from TRBV6-1 and TRBJ1-5; D is ambiguous. The V end was cut by 5 bases, the J end by 4 bases, with 15 bases between. The CDR3 spans 15 residues. Germline CDR1 is MNHNS and CDR2 is SASEGT. This CDR3 reads CASSSLSGGNQPQHF. Written as DNA, the CDR3 is TGTGCCAGCAGTTCATTATCAGGCGGAAATCAGCCCCAGCATTTT.

This rearrangement joins TRBV20-1 to TRBJ2-3; D may be TRBD2 (6 bases). In germline, CDR1 is DFQATT, CDR2 SNEGSKA (reference sequence). The ends were cut back, 6 bases at V and 0 bases at J, with 10 bases in the middle. This CDR3 region has 13 residues. CDR3 region: CSAGTPSTDTQYF. In nucleotides, the CDR3 is TGCAGTGCCGGGACTCCTAGCACAGATACGCAGTATTTT.

The chain links TRBV27 to TRBJ2-7; no clear D. The CDR3 is 15 amino acids. Trimming shortened V by 2 bases and J by 2 bases, and 13 bases separated the two germline ends. Germline CDR1 and CDR2: MNHEY and SMNVEV (reference sequence). As DNA, the CDR3 is TGTGCCAGCAGTTTACGTCACTCACAAGCCTACGAGCAGTACTTC. Its translation: CASSLRHSQAYEQYF.

Only a few counts were recorded for this clonotype. This sequence joins TRBV28 and TRBJ1-2, with unresolved D. CDR1 and CDR2 (germline): MDHEN, SYDVKM. This CDR3 spans 14 amino acids. V was clipped by 4 bases and J by 4 bases, with 13 bases between them. The CDR3 region is CASSSGHSGYGYTF. CDR3 coding DNA: TGTGCCAGCAGTTCGGGCCACAGCGGCTATGGCTACACCTTC.

This rearrangement joins TRBV28 to TRBJ2-1; TRBD2 matches at 11 bases. The CDR3 covers 16 residues. V lost 6 bases to trimming and J lost 4 bases; unmatched junction nucleotides: 8. CDR1 is MDHEN, CDR2 SYDVKM, per germline. CDR3 sequence reads: CASSLTTSGTYNEQFF. CDR3 nucleotide sequence: TGTGCCAGCAGCCTTACGACTAGCGGGACTTACAATGAGCAGTTCTTC.

The chain has TRBV27 and TRBJ2-7, with D unclear. The CDR3 runs to 13 residues. CDR1 and CDR2 from the germline V gene are MNHEY and SMNVEV (reference sequence). The ends were cut back, 0 bases at V and 3 bases at J, with 6 bases in the middle. The CDR3 loop reads CASSLSWGYEQYF. The CDR3 DNA reads as TGTGCCAGCAGTTTATCTTGGGGCTACGAGCAGTACTTC.